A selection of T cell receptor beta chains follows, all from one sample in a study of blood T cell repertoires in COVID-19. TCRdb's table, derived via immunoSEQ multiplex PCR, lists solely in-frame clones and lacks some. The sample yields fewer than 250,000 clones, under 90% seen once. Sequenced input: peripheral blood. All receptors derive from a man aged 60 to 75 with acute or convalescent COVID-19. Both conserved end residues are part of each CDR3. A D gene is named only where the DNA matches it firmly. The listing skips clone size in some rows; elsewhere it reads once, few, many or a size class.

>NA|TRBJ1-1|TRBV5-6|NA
CASSSTTFGAFF
TGTGCCAGCAGCTCAACTACGTTTGGAGCTTTCTTT
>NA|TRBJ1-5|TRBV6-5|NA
CASRVGTQSNQPQHF
TGTGCCAGCAGGGTAGGGACACAGAGCAATCAGCCCCAGCATTTT
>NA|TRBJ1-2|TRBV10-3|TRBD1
CAISESTPGTGGDGYTF
TGTGCCATCAGTGAGTCGACTCCGGGAACAGGGGGCGATGGCTACACCTTC
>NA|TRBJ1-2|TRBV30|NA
CAWSVSRDYGYTF
TGTGCCTGGAGTGTAAGCAGGGACTATGGCTACACCTTC
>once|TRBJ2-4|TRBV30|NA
CAWEPGLAKNIQYF
TGTGCCTGGGAACCGGGACTAGCCAAAAACATTCAGTACTTC
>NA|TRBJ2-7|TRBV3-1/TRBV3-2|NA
CASSQGGQFEQYF
TGTGCCAGCAGCCAAGGGGGGCAGTTCGAGCAGTACTTC
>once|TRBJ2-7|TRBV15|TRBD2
CATSRDKAPKTSGVPYEQYF
TGTGCCACCAGCAGAGATAAAGCCCCCAAGACTAGCGGGGTTCCCTACGAGCAGTACTTC
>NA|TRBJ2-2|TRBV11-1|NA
CASSLIQNTGELFF
TGTGCCAGCAGCTTAATTCAAAACACCGGGGAGCTGTTTTTT
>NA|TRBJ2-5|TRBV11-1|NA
CASSFQGSETQYF
TGTGCCAGCAGCTTTCAGGGAAGCGAGACCCAGTACTTC
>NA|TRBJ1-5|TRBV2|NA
CASRTGNQPQHF
TGTGCCAGCAGAACAGGGAATCAGCCCCAGCATTTT
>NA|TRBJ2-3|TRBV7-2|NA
CASSWGPGSGTDTQYF
TGTGCCAGCAGCTGGGGGCCAGGGTCGGGCACAGATACGCAGTATTTT
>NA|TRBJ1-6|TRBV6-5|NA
CASRIQGNSPLHF
TGTGCCAGCAGAATACAGGGAAATTCACCCCTCCACTTT
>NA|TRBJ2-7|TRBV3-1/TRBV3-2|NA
CASSPYTGGGSYEQYF
TGTGCCAGCAGCCCGTACACAGGTGGCGGATCCTACGAGCAGTACTTC
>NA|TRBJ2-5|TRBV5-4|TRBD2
CASSLRGEETQYF
TGTGCCAGCAGCTTGCGGGGGGAAGAGACCCAGTACTTC